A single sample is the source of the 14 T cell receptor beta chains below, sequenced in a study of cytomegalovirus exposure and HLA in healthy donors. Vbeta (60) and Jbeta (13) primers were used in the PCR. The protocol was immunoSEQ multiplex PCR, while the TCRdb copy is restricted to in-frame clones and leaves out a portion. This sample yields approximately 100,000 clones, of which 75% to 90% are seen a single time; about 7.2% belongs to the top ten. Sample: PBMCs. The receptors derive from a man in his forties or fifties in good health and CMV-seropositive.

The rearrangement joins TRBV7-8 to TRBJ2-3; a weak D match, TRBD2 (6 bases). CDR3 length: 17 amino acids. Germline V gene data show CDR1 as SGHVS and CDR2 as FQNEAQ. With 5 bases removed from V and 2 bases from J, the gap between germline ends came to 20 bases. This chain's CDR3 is CASSPSPMTGVTDTQYF. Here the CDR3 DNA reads TGTGCCAGCAGCCCTAGCCCAATGACGGGAGTCACAGATACGCAGTATTTT.

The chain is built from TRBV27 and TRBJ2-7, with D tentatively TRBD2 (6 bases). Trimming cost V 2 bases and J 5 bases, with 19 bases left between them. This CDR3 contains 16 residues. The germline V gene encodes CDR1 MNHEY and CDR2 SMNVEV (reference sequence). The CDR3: CASSLRPRGLPHEQYF. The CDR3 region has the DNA TGTGCCAGCAGTTTAAGGCCCCGGGGACTCCCTCACGAGCAGTACTTC.

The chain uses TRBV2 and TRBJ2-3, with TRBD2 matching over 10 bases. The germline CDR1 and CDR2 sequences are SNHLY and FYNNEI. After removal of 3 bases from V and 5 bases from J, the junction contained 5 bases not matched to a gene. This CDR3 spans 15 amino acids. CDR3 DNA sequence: TGTGCCAGCAGTGATGTAGCGGGGGGATTAGATACGCAGTATTTT. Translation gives CASSDVAGGLDTQYF.

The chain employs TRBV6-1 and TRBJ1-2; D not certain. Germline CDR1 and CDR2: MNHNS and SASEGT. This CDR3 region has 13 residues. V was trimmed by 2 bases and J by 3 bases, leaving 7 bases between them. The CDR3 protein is CASSETAYYGYTF. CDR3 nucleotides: TGTGCCAGCAGTGAAACAGCTTACTATGGCTACACCTTC.

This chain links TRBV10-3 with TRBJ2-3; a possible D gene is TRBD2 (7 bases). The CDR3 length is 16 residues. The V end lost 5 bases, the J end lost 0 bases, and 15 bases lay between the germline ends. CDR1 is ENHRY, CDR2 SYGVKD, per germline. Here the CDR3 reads CAISSLAGASTDTQYF. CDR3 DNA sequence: TGTGCCATCAGTTCTCTTGCGGGGGCTAGCACAGATACGCAGTATTTT.

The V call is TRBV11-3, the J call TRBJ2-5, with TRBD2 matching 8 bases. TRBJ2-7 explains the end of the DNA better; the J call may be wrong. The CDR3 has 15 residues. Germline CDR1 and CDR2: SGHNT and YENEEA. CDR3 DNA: TGTGCCAGCAGCTCCCGTCTAGCGGGCCCTTACGAGCAGTACTTC. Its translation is CASSSRLAGPYEQYF.

The DNA of the CDR3 is TGTGCCAGCTCACCCCCCGCGGGCAACTATGGCTACACCTTC. Its protein is CASSPPAGNYGYTF. The V gene is TRBV18, the J gene TRBJ1-2; the D is unclear. V was trimmed by 3 bases and J by 2 bases, leaving 10 bases between them. This CDR3 has 14 amino acids. The germline V gene has CDR1 KGHSH and CDR2 LQKENI.

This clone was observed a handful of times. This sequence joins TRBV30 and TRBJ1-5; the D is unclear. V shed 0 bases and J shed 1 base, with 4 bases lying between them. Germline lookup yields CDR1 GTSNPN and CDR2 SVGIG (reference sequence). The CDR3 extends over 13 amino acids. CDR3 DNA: TGTGCCTGGAGTGTACAGAGCAATCAGCCCCAGCATTTT. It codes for CAWSVQSNQPQHF.

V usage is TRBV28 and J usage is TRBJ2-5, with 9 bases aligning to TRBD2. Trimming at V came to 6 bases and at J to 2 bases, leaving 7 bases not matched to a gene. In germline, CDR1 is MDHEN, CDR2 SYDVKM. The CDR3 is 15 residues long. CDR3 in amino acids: CASRLTSGTQETQYF. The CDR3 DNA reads TGTGCCAGCAGGTTGACTAGCGGCACACAAGAGACCCAGTACTTC. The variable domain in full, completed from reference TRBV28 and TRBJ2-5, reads DVKVTQSSRYLVKRTGEKVFLECVQDMDHENMFWYRQDPGLGLRLIYFSYDVKMKEKGDIPEGYSVSREKKERFSLILESASTNQTSMYLCASRLTSGTQETQYFGPGTRLLVL.

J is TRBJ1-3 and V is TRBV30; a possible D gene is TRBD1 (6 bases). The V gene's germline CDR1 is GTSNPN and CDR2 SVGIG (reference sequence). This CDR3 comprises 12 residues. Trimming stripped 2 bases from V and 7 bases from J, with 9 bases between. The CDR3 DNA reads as TGTGCCTGGAGTCCAACAGGGAACACCATATATTTT. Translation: CAWSPTGNTIYF.

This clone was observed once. CDR3 protein: CASSSLTGELFF. CDR3 sequence (DNA): TGTGCCAGCAGTTCTTTGACCGGGGAGCTGTTTTTT. The V call is TRBV6-4, the J call TRBJ2-2; D gene unclear. Trimming left V 5 bases short and J 5 bases short, with 6 bases between. In germline, CDR1 is MRHNA, CDR2 SNTAGT. CDR3 size: 12 residues.

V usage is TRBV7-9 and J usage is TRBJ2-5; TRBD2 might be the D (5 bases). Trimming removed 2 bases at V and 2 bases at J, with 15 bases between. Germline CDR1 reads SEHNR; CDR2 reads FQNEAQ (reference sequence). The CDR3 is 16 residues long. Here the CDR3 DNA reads TGTGCCAGCAGCTTAACCCAGCGGAGATCTCAAGAGACCCAGTACTTC. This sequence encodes CASSLTQRRSQETQYF.

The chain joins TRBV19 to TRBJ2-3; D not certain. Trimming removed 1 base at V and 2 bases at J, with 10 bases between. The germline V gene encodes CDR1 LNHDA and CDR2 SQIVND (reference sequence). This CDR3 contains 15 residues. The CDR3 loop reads CASSIGQIYTDTQYF. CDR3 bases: TGTGCCAGTAGTATAGGCCAGATTTACACAGATACGCAGTATTTT.

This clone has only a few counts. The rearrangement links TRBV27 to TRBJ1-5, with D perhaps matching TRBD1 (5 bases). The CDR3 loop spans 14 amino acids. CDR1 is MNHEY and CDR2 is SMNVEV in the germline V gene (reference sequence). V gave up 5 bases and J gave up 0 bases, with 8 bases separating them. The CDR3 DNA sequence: TGTGCCAGCAGTCTGGACAATAGCAATCAGCCCCAGCATTTT. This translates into CASSLDNSNQPQHF.